These 14 T cell receptor beta chains were sequenced from one sample in a study of control samples from healthy donors and cancer patients. Produced via immunoSEQ multiplex PCR; TCRdb's table is partial and in-frame only. The sample holds about 150,000 clones; approximately 94% are singletons and the top ten take over 1.3%. The specimen sequenced was blood. Receptors originate from a woman younger than 30 in good health.

The chain combines TRBV19 with TRBJ2-1; D perhaps matches TRBD1 (6 bases). CDR3 length: 14 residues. The V and J ends lost 8 bases and 8 bases respectively, with 19 bases between them. Germline V lookup: CDR1 LNHDA, CDR2 SQIVND (reference sequence). The CDR3 DNA reads as TGTGCCAGTCAGAGCCCCGACAGGCGCGATGAGCAGTTCTTC. Translation: CASQSPDRRDEQFF. The complete variable domain, with remaining parts taken from reference TRBV19 and TRBJ2-1, reads DGGITQSPKYLFRKEGQNVTLSCEQNLNHDAMYWYRQDPGQGLRLIYYSQIVNDFQKGDIAEGYSVSREKKESFPLTVTSAQKNPTAFYLCASQSPDRRDEQFFGPGTRLTVL.

The genes are TRBV29-1 and TRBJ2-7, with TRBD1 identical over 7 bases. Looked up from germline, CDR1 is SQVTM and CDR2 is ANQGSEA. The CDR3 runs to 11 residues. V dropped 6 bases and J dropped 6; count of bases not matched to a gene: 5. CDR3: CSVHRGPEQYF. In nucleotides, the CDR3 is TGCAGCGTCCACAGGGGTCCCGAGCAGTACTTC.

The V call is TRBV5-1, the J call TRBJ2-2, with a tentative D call TRBD2 (5 bases). This CDR3 has 14 amino acids. V lost 2 bases, J lost 0 bases, and 5 bases lay in between. Germline loops: CDR1 SGHRS, CDR2 YFSETQ. CDR3 sequence (DNA): TGCGCCAGCAGCTTCGGGGCGAACACCGGGGAGCTGTTTTTT. Amino acid sequence: CASSFGANTGELFF.

CDR3 DNA: TGTGCCAGCAGTTTATCACAGGGAGCCGGGGAGCTGTTTTTT. Amino acid sequence: CASSLSQGAGELFF. The chain joins TRBV27 to TRBJ2-2; D possibly corresponds to TRBD1 (6 bases). Trimming left V 0 bases short and J 6 bases short, with 8 bases between. Germline V gene sequence: CDR1 MNHEY, CDR2 SMNVEV (reference sequence). CDR3 length: 14 residues.

This chain links TRBV21-1 with TRBJ1-2; the table assigns TRBD1, which was not confirmed against the DNA. TRBV21-1 is marked as a pseudogene. The CDR3 covers 14 residues. CDR3 loop: CASSKEQGGHGYTF. The CDR3, as DNA: TGTGCCAGCAGCAAAGAACAGGGGGGCCATGGCTACACCTTC.

V and J are TRBV28 and TRBJ2-1; D gene ambiguous. The CDR3 runs to 14 residues. Trimming removed 5 bases at V and 2 bases at J, with 10 bases between. The V gene's germline CDR1 is MDHEN and CDR2 SYDVKM. DNA for the CDR3: TGTGCCAGCAGTCCCCCAAGACCCTACAATGAGCAGTTCTTC. As protein: CASSPPRPYNEQFF.

V and J are TRBV11-2 and TRBJ1-4, with a weak D call TRBD1 (5 bases). Trimming removed 4 bases at V and 8 bases at J, with 26 bases between. This CDR3 comprises 18 residues. CDR1 is SGHAT and CDR2 is FQNNGV in the germline V gene. The CDR3 region is CASSSREGLGGVGEKLFF. CDR3 DNA: TGTGCCAGCAGCTCCCGGGAAGGGTTGGGAGGGGTGGGCGAAAAACTGTTTTTT.

The V and J genes are TRBV11-3 and TRBJ2-2; D not certain. The CDR3 loop spans 14 amino acids. Deletions cut 3 bases from V and 2 bases from J, with 7 bases between. CDR1 is SGHNT and CDR2 is YENEEA in the germline V gene. CDR3 nucleotides: TGTGCCAGCAGCTTCGGCGGTAACACCGGGGAGCTGTTTTTT. It codes for CASSFGGNTGELFF.

On this clone itself: One end of the junction is discordant with germline, which a read error may explain. The J gene is TRBJ2-5, the V gene TRBV7-7, with D perhaps being TRBD1 or TRBD2 (5 bases each). The CDR3 contains 16 residues. Germline CDR1 reads SSHAT; CDR2 reads FNYEAQ (reference sequence). CDR3 sequence reads: CASSLAWGRAGETQYF. The CDR3 coding sequence is TGTGCTAGCAGCTTAGCGTGGGGCAGGGCAGGGGAGACCCAGTACTTC.

V usage is TRBV7-2 and J usage is TRBJ1-6; no definite D call. With 5 bases removed from V and 0 bases from J, the gap between germline ends came to 8 bases. Germline V CDR1 and CDR2: SGHTA, FQGNSA. The length of the CDR3 is 15 residues. The CDR3 DNA sequence: TGTGCCAGCAGCGTGACTAGCTCCTATAATTCACCCCTCCACTTT. Its protein product is CASSVTSSYNSPLHF.

This clone occurred once. The chain joins TRBV11-3 to TRBJ2-7; possible D gene TRBD2, 6 bases. The germline CDR1 and CDR2 sequences are SGHNT and YENEEA. Trimming took off 3 bases at V and 7 bases at J, with 7 bases between the two ends. The CDR3 is made up of 11 amino acids. CDR3 sequence reads: CASSFAGEQYF. The CDR3 region has the DNA TGTGCCAGCAGCTTTGCGGGAGAGCAGTACTTC.

The chain employs TRBV2 and TRBJ2-3; unclear D gene. Trimming shortened V by 1 base and J by 2 bases, and 4 bases separated the two germline ends. Germline CDR1 is SNHLY and CDR2 is FYNNEI. This CDR3 is built from 13 residues. The CDR3 nucleotides are TGTGCCAGCAGTGAAGAAGTCACAGATACGCAGTATTTT. Its protein product is CASSEEVTDTQYF.

The DNA for the CDR3 is TGTGCCAGCACGAGGGTTAATAGCAATCAGCCCCAGCATTTT. This translates into CASTRVNSNQPQHF. The chain recombines TRBV6-5 with TRBJ1-5; D is undetermined. This CDR3 is 14 amino acids long. The V gene lost 7 bases and the J gene lost 0 bases, with 10 bases spanning the gap. Per the germline V gene, CDR1 is MNHEY and CDR2 is SVGAGI.

V usage is TRBV3-1 (or the pseudogene TRBV3-2) and J usage is TRBJ1-4; 7 bases align to TRBD1. V lost 4 bases and J lost 10; bases outside the gene matches: 3. Germline V lookup: CDR1 LGHDT, CDR2 YNNKEL (reference sequence). CDR3 length equals 12 residues. The CDR3 nucleotides are TGTGCCAGCAGCCTACCAGGGGGAAAACTGTTTTTT. It translates to CASSLPGGKLFF.